One and the same sample provided the 23 T cell receptor beta chains below, sequenced in a study of shared clonotypes between healthy human individuals (dated by TCRdb to the early 2020s). The library came from the immunoSEQ multiplex PCR assay. The table was pulled from immuneACCESS by TCRdb, which kept in-frame rearrangements only. Such tables lose some clones; where checked, under half of the loss comes from unresolved V genes, and the rest has no known cause. Counted in this sample were about 2.1 million clones; around 95% of them appeared once. Roughly 1.7% of the sample is held by the ten biggest clonotypes. CD8 naive samples were CD45RO-negative cells positively selected for CCR7, giving a CD45RA+CCR7+ population that excluded TemRA cells. Sequenced: naive CD8+ T cells from PBMCs. The sample's cell subset or site label, decoded: CD45RA+CCR7+. All receptors come from a man between 18 and 29 years old in good health. Some clones in this sample may be carry-over from other donors' samples.

The CDR3 sequence is CASSLWRGANEKLFF. For the CDR3, the DNA is TGTGCCAGCAGTTTATGGCGGGGGGCTAATGAAAAACTGTTTTTT. The chain carries TRBV28 and TRBJ1-4; D perhaps matches TRBD1 (5 bases). CDR1 is MDHEN and CDR2 is SYDVKM in the germline V gene. The V gene lost 0 bases and the J gene lost 3 bases, with 8 bases spanning the gap. The CDR3 is 15 residues long.

V gene TRBV5-8 combines with J gene TRBJ2-1; 8 positions agree with TRBD1. From germline, CDR1 is SGHTS and CDR2 YDEGEE. Germline trimming cut 4 bases from V and 0 bases from J; bases unmatched to any gene: 6. The CDR3 length is 16 residues. The CDR3 protein is CASSADRESSYNEQFF. The CDR3 DNA reads as TGTGCCAGCAGCGCGGACAGGGAGAGCTCCTACAATGAGCAGTTCTTC.

For this clone: This sample includes further DNA sequences coding for the same CDR3. The chain carries TRBV9 and TRBJ1-5; D might be TRBD1 (5 bases). Germline V gives CDR1 SGDLS, CDR2 YYNGEE. There are 14 residues in the CDR3. Between the trimmed V and J ends, which lost 3 bases and 0 bases, there was a span of 7 bases. This CDR3 reads CASSGGDSNQPQHF. The CDR3 nucleotides are TGTGCCAGCAGCGGGGGGGATAGCAATCAGCCCCAGCATTTT. The full variable domain, rest sourced from reference TRBV9 and TRBJ1-5, is DSGVTQTPKHLITATGQRVTLRCSPRSGDLSVYWYQQSLDQGLQFLIQYYNGEERAKGNILERFSAQQFPDLHSELNLSSLELGDSALYFCASSGGDSNQPQHFGDGTRLSIL.

This sequence joins TRBV5-1 and TRBJ2-1; D gene uncertain. This CDR3 is 11 amino acids long. Looked up from germline, CDR1 is SGHRS and CDR2 is YFSETQ. The V end was cut by 4 bases, the J end by 12 bases, with 11 bases between. The DNA for the CDR3 is TGCGCCAGCAGCGGGCAGTTGGGGCAGTTCTTC. Protein product: CASSGQLGQFF.

The table lists this clone with a count of one. This chain uses TRBV27 with TRBJ1-3, with D uncertain. V dropped 6 bases and J dropped 3 bases, with 18 bases sitting between them. The CDR3 is 16 amino acids. Germline CDR1 MNHEY, CDR2 SMNVEV (reference sequence). CDR3 protein: CASSPSTGLIGNTIYF. The CDR3 nucleotides are TGTGCCAGCAGCCCTAGTACCGGTCTGATTGGAAACACCATATATTTT.

The chain joins TRBV2 to TRBJ2-1; D perhaps matches TRBD2 (5 bases). V was shortened by 1 base and J by 8 bases, with 12 bases between the two germline ends. The CDR3 extends over 14 amino acids. Germline V gene lookup returns CDR1 SNHLY and CDR2 FYNNEI. This CDR3 reads CASSEGQSEDEQFF. CDR3 nucleotides: TGTGCCAGCAGTGAAGGGCAGTCGGAGGATGAGCAGTTCTTC.

The chain is built from TRBV7-2 and TRBJ1-2; D remains unclear. Trimming took 5 bases from V and 1 from J, leaving 14 bases between them. CDR3 length equals 15 residues. Germline CDR1 reads SGHTA; CDR2 reads FQGNSA. The CDR3 sequence: CASSPIAGYNYGYTF. Here the CDR3 DNA reads TGTGCCAGCAGCCCCATCGCAGGCTATAACTATGGCTACACCTTC. The variable domain in full, with the rest retrieved from reference TRBV7-2 and TRBJ1-2, is GAGVSQSPSNKVTEKGKDVELRCDPISGHTALYWYRQSLGQGLEFLIYFQGNSAPDKSGLPSDRFSAERTGGSVSTLTIQRTQQEDSAVYLCASSPIAGYNYGYTFGSGTRLTVV.

This chain joins TRBV11-1 and TRBJ2-3; 13 bases line up with TRBD2. V was clipped by 5 bases and J by 1 base; unmatched bases: 12. Germline values: CDR1 SGHAT, CDR2 FQDESV (reference sequence). This CDR3 has 19 amino acids. CDR3 nucleotide sequence: TGTGCCAGCAGCCTAGTCGGACTAGCGGGAGCGTATGGCACAGATACGCAGTATTTT. This encodes CASSLVGLAGAYGTDTQYF.

This clone was seen a few times. The chain employs TRBV30 and TRBJ1-3; no clear D gene. This CDR3 comprises 12 residues. The germline V gene has CDR1 GTSNPN and CDR2 SVGIG (reference sequence). The V end was cut by 1 base, the J end by 0 bases, with 1 base between. Written as DNA, the CDR3 is TGTGCCTGGAGTGACTCTGGAAACACCATATATTTT. Translation: CAWSDSGNTIYF.

The chain has TRBV7-8 and TRBJ2-2, with 15 bases that match TRBD2. The CDR3 is 20 residues long. Germline values: CDR1 SGHVS, CDR2 FQNEAQ. V dropped 5 bases and J dropped 1; count of bases not matched to a gene: 11. DNA for the CDR3: TGTGCCAGCAGCAACAACCCGGGACTAGCGGGAGGACTGAACACCGGGGAGCTGTTTTTT. Amino acids: CASSNNPGLAGGLNTGELFF.

This clone was observed a few times. The chain combines TRBV10-1 with TRBJ1-5; D ambiguous. Trimming stripped 0 bases from V and 6 bases from J, with 6 bases between. CDR1 is WNHNN, CDR2 SYGVQD, per germline (reference sequence). CDR3 length: 13 amino acids. CDR3 loop: CASSESKGQPQHF. CDR3 sequence (DNA): TGCGCCAGCAGTGAGTCGAAGGGTCAGCCCCAGCATTTT.

The chain is built from TRBV12-5 and TRBJ1-1; D gene uncertain. The V end was cut by 2 bases, the J end by 1 base, with 8 bases between. The CDR3 loop spans 14 amino acids. In germline, CDR1 is LGHNT, CDR2 FRNRAP. The CDR3 DNA follows: TGTGCTAGTGGTTTGTGGACGGGGAACACTGAAGCTTTCTTT. Protein sequence: CASGLWTGNTEAFF.

V is TRBV27 and J is TRBJ1-5; 7 nucleotides line up with TRBD1. This CDR3 is 15 amino acids long. Germline-derived CDR1 and CDR2 are MNHEY and SMNVEV (reference sequence). J lost 5 bases, V lost 0 bases, and 4 bases had no gene match. CDR3 coding DNA: TGTGCCAGCAGTTTATCTCCAGGGGGTTATCAGCCCCAGCATTTT. This sequence encodes CASSLSPGGYQPQHF.

This clone was found once. The J gene is TRBJ2-1, the V gene TRBV18; 16 bases fit TRBD2. The length of the CDR3 is 16 residues. Germline V CDR1 and CDR2: KGHSH, LQKENI. V dropped 3 bases and J dropped 10; count of bases not matched to a gene: 6. The CDR3 is CASSPGTSGRAREQFF. CDR3 coding DNA: TGTGCCAGCTCACCCGGGACTAGCGGGAGGGCCCGGGAGCAGTTCTTC. The variable domain in full, with the rest retrieved from reference TRBV18 and TRBJ2-1, is NAGVMQNPRHLVRRRGQEARLRCSPMKGHSHVYWYRQLPEEGLKFMVYLQKENIIDESGMPKERFSAEFPKEGPSILRIQQVVRGDSAAYFCASSPGTSGRAREQFFGPGTRLTVL.

The chain is built from TRBV5-6 and TRBJ1-1; D gene unclear. Germline CDR1 is SGHDT and CDR2 is YYEEEE. Trimming took 0 bases from V and 6 from J, leaving 9 bases between them. CDR3 length: 13 amino acids. The CDR3 nucleotides are TGTGCCAGCAGCTTGGCTATTATCCCTGAAGCTTTCTTT. Its translation: CASSLAIIPEAFF.

The chain is built from TRBV18 and TRBJ2-7; possibly TRBD2 for D (5 bases). Per the germline V gene, CDR1 is KGHSH and CDR2 is LQKENI. This CDR3 has 14 residues. V was cut by 2 bases and J by 7 bases, with 15 bases left in between. The CDR3 DNA sequence: TGTGCCAGCTCACCATGGAAGAGGGCACGAGAGCAGTACTTC. Its protein is CASSPWKRAREQYF.

The CDR3 nucleotides are TGCGCCAGCAGTCAGGTTAATACTAGCGGGAGTTTGAATGAGCAGTTCTTC. Amino acid sequence: CASSQVNTSGSLNEQFF. The chain joins TRBV10-1 to TRBJ2-1; 11 bases match TRBD2. The length of the CDR3 is 17 residues. Losses at the gene ends were 5 bases for V and 7 bases for J; bases not matched to a gene: 13. Germline loops: CDR1 WNHNN, CDR2 SYGVQD (reference sequence).

The chain links TRBV30 to TRBJ1-1, with D possibly TRBD1 on 6 matching bases. This CDR3 is 13 amino acids long. Germline-derived CDR1 and CDR2 are GTSNPN and SVGIG (reference sequence). The V and J ends lost 0 bases and 4 bases respectively, with 9 bases between them. CDR3 nucleotide sequence: TGTGCCTGGAGTGTTTTACAGGGCACTGAAGCTTTCTTT. Translated, it gives CAWSVLQGTEAFF.

This chain links TRBV7-6 with TRBJ2-5; 9 nucleotides align to TRBD2. The germline V gene has CDR1 SGHVS and CDR2 FNYEAQ. The CDR3 spans 16 residues. After removal of 0 bases from V and 3 bases from J, the junction contained 5 bases not matched to a gene. DNA of the CDR3: TGTGCCAGCAGCTTAGCTGGTCTAGCGGGGAAAGAGACCCAGTACTTC. Translation gives CASSLAGLAGKETQYF.

This clone was detected once. This chain connects TRBV5-6 to TRBJ2-7; D assignment may be TRBD1 or TRBD2 (5 bases each). The CDR3 extends over 12 amino acids. The germline V and J ends were trimmed by 6 bases and 6 bases, with 13 bases remaining between them. CDR1 is SGHDT, CDR2 YYEEEE, per germline. In nucleotides, the CDR3 is TGTGCCAGCACCCGTGTCGGGGCCGAGCAGTACTTC. Translated: CASTRVGAEQYF.

The chain has TRBV28 and TRBJ2-3; a weak D match, TRBD2 (6 bases). CDR3 length: 16 amino acids. Germline loops: CDR1 MDHEN, CDR2 SYDVKM. The V end lost 7 bases, the J end lost 0 bases, and 17 bases lay between the germline ends. CDR3 bases: TGTGCCAGCACCTCTCGAAGCGGGTCTAGCACAGATACGCAGTATTTT. This sequence encodes CASTSRSGSSTDTQYF.

This chain joins TRBV5-4 and TRBJ2-7, with 7 bases lining up with TRBD1. The CDR3 is 13 amino acids. Trimming removed 10 bases from V and 3 bases from J; junction bases left unmatched: 10. The germline V gene has CDR1 SGHNT and CDR2 YYREEE (reference sequence). The CDR3 here is CAGHNRGVYEQYF. Written as DNA, the CDR3 is TGTGCCGGCCACAACAGGGGCGTCTACGAGCAGTACTTC.

This clone has a single count. J is TRBJ1-3 and V is TRBV5-4; D not resolved. Germline CDR1 reads SGHNT; CDR2 reads YYREEE (reference sequence). V lost 4 bases and J 1 base, leaving 9 bases between the germline ends. The CDR3 runs to 14 residues. The CDR3 is CASSPPGSGNTIYF. As DNA, the CDR3 is TGTGCCAGCAGCCCCCCGGGGTCTGGAAACACCATATATTTT.